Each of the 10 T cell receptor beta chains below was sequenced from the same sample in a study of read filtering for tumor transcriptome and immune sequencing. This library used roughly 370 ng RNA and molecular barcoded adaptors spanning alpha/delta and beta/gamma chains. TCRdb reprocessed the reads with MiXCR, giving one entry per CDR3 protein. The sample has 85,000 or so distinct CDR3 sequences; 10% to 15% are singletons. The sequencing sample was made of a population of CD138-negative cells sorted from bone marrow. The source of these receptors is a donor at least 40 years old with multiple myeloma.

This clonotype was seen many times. Here the CDR3 reads CASSLGDPGHTQYF. The CDR3, as DNA: TGCGCCAGCAGCTTGGGGGACCCGGGGCATACGCAGTATTTT. The V gene is TRBV5-1, the J gene TRBJ2-3, with D perhaps matching TRBD1 or TRBD2 (5 bases each). V lost 0 bases and J 7 bases, leaving 12 bases between the germline ends. This CDR3 spans 14 amino acids. The germline V gene has CDR1 SGHRS and CDR2 YFSETQ.

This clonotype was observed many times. For the CDR3, the DNA is TGTGCCAGCAGCCTCGGGGGTAGTAGCTCCTACAATGAGCAGTTCTTC. The encoded protein is CASSLGGSSSYNEQFF. This rearrangement joins TRBV4-2 to TRBJ2-1; a weak D match, TRBD2 (6 bases). Trimming stripped 4 bases from V and 0 bases from J, with 13 bases between. Germline V gene data show CDR1 as LGHNA and CDR2 as YNFKEQ. The CDR3 contains 16 residues.

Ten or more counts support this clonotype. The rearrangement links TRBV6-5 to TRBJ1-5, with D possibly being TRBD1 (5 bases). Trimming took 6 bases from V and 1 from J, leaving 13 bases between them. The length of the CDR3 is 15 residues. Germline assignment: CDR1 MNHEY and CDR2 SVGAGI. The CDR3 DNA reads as TGTGCCAGCAGGAGGGGTACACAAAGCAATCAGCCCCAGCATTTT. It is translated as CASRRGTQSNQPQHF.

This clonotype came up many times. CDR3 DNA sequence: TGTGCCAGCAGCCTGGGACTAGCGGGAAGGGGTACCGGGGAGCTGTTTTTT. Amino acids: CASSLGLAGRGTGELFF. This chain joins TRBV7-8 and TRBJ2-2; TRBD2 agrees at 13 bases. The germline V gene encodes CDR1 SGHVS and CDR2 FQNEAQ. The CDR3 extends over 17 amino acids. The ends lost 5 bases at V and 5 bases at J; junction bases unmatched: 8.

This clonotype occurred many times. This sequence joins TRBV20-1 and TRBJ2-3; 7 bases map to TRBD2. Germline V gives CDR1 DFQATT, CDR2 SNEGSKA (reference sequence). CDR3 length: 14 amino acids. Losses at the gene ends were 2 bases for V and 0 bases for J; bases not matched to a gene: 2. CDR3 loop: CSARREASTDTQYF. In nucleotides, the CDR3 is TGCAGTGCTAGACGGGAGGCAAGCACAGATACGCAGTATTTT.

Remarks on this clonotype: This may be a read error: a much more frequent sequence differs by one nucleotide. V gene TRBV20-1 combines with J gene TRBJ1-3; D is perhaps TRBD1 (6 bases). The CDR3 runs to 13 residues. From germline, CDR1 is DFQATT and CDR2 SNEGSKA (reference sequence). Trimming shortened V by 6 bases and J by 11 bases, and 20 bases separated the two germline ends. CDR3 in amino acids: CSAPTGARNPIYF. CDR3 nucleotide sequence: TGCAGTGCCCCGACAGGAGCCCGGAACCCCATATATTTT.

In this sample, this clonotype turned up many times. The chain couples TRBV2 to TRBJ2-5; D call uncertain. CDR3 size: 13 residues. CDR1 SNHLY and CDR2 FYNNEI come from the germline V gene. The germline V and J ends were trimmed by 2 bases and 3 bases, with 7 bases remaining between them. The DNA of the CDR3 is TGTGCCAGCAGTGAATTTACTGAAGAGACCCAGTACTTC. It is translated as CASSEFTEETQYF.

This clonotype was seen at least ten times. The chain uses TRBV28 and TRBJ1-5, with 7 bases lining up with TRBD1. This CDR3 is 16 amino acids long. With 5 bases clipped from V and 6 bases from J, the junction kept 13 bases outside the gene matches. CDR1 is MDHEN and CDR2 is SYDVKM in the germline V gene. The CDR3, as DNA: TGTGCCAGCAGTACAGCCCAAGGGGGCTATCGTCAGCCCCAGCATTTT. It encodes CASSTAQGGYRQPQHF.

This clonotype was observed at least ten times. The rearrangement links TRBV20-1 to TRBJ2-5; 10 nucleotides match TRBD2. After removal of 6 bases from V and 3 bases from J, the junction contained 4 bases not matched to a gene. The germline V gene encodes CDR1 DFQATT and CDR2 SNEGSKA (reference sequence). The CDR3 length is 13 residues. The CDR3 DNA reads TGCAGTGCCCGAGCGGGAGGGAAAGAGACCCAGTACTTC. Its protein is CSARAGGKETQYF.

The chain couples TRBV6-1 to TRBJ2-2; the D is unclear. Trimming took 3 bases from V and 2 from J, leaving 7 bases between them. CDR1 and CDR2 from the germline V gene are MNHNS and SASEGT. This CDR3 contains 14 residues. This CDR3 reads CASSELPNTGELFF. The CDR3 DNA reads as TGTGCCAGCAGTGAGCTTCCTAACACCGGGGAGCTGTTTTTT.